Presented here are 20 T cell receptor beta chains from one specimen sequenced in a study of tumor and adjacent non-tumor tissue in lung cancer. Three rounds of nested PCR, following a modified ARM-PCR protocol, produced the TCRbeta library. Each CDR3 protein is one row after TCRdb ran MiXCR on the multiplex PCR reads. The sample comprises approximately 110,000 distinct CDR3 sequences, 62% of which are singletons, and 15% to 20% rests with the top ten. No cell sorting was done before RNA was extracted from the tissue. The normal lung tissue was taken more than 3 cm from the tumor edge. The sequencing input was distant non-tumor lung tissue. These receptors all come from a man in his fifties or sixties with non-small cell lung cancer.

With respect to this clonotype: This may arise from a read error, as a much more abundant clone is one base away. The chain combines TRBV5-6 with TRBJ2-7; D not certain. Germline V gene sequence: CDR1 SGHDT, CDR2 YYEEEE. The CDR3 has 14 amino acids. The CDR3 is CVSSPVSRSYEQYF. For the CDR3, the DNA is TGTGTCAGCAGCCCCGTGAGCAGATCCTACGAGCAGTACTTC.

A remark on this clonotype: This likely comes from a read error, as the CDR3 has no conserved phenylalanine or tryptophan at its end. Here the CDR3 reads CASSATSYNEQFL. The CDR3 coding sequence is TGTGCCAGCAGCGCGACTAGCTACAATGAGCAGTTCTTA. V gene TRBV7-9 combines with J gene TRBJ2-1, with D possibly being TRBD2 (6 bases). V dropped 5 bases and J dropped 3 bases, with 8 bases sitting between them. Germline CDR1 SEHNR, CDR2 FQNEAQ (reference sequence). The CDR3 extends over 13 amino acids.

As regards this clonotype: A clone one base away is much larger, so this may be a read error. J is TRBJ2-3 and V is TRBV6-5; D not resolved. The CDR3 consists of 14 residues. The ends were cut back, 6 bases at V and 0 bases at J, with 10 bases in the middle. Germline loops: CDR1 MNHEY, CDR2 SVGAGI. The CDR3, as DNA: TGTGCCAGCAGCCGAGAGACTAGCACAGATACGCAGTATTTT. Its translation: CASSRETSTDTQYF.

The chain has TRBV10-2 and TRBJ2-7; a possible D gene is TRBD2 (5 bases). The CDR3 contains 15 residues. Germline V gene lookup returns CDR1 WSHSY and CDR2 SAAADI. Between the trimmed V and J ends, which lost 7 bases and 3 bases, there was a span of 19 bases. The CDR3 DNA follows: TGCGCCAGCACTCCTGGGCAGAGAGGGAACTACGAGCAGTACTTC. Its protein product is CASTPGQRGNYEQYF.

Of note for this clonotype: A much larger clone is a single base away; this may be a read error. The V and J genes are TRBV20-1 and TRBJ2-5; 8 positions match TRBD1. CDR3 length equals 14 residues. CDR1 and CDR2 from the germline V gene are DFQATT and SNEGSKA (reference sequence). The CDR3 DNA sequence: TGCAGTGCTAGAGACAGGGGGCCGGAGGAGACCCAGCACTTC. Its translation: CSARDRGPEETQHF.

The CDR3 nucleotides are TGTGCCAGCTCACCCCCGGGACACAGCTCTGGGGCCAACGTCCTGACTTTC. Amino acid sequence: CASSPPGHSSGANVLTF. The J gene is TRBJ2-6, the V gene TRBV18; D is possibly TRBD1 (6 bases). Trimming removed 3 bases from V and 0 bases from J, with 12 bases in between. The CDR3 covers 17 residues. Germline CDR1 and CDR2: KGHSH and LQKENI.

Points on this clonotype: A much larger clonotype is one base distant, so this may be a read error. The gene calls are TRBV24-1 and TRBJ2-1; D may be TRBD2 (7 bases). The CDR3 is made up of 16 amino acids. CDR1 and CDR2 from the germline V gene are KGHDR and SFDVKD. CDR3 region: CATGDLGGRRTNEQFF. CDR3 nucleotides: TGTGCCACCGGTGATTTGGGGGGGCGTCGAACCAATGAGCAGTTCTTC.

By share of the sample, this clonotype is medium-sized. The chain is built from TRBV12-3 or TRBV12-4 and TRBJ2-7; 8 bases are shared with TRBD1. CDR3 length: 15 residues. V lost 6 bases, J lost 4 bases, and 11 bases stayed unmatched. In nucleotides, the CDR3 is TGTGCCAGCAGCAACCTAGGACAGGGAGGATACGAGCAGTACTTC. Its translation is CASSNLGQGGYEQYF.

A remark on this clonotype: One end of the junction fails to match germline, which may point to a read error. The chain has TRBV6-5 and TRBJ2-1; 7 bases line up with TRBD1. The germline V gene encodes CDR1 MNHEY and CDR2 SVGAGI. The CDR3 has 13 residues. CDR3 loop: CTSKIKGAGKQFF. The CDR3 DNA sequence: TGCACCAGCAAAATAAAGGGGGCGGGTAAGCAGTTCTTC.

V is TRBV20-1 and J is TRBJ2-7; D may be TRBD1 (5 bases). Looked up from germline, CDR1 is DFQATT and CDR2 is SNEGSKA (reference sequence). V shed 3 bases and J shed 3 bases, with 12 bases lying between them. The CDR3 totals 13 residues. CDR3 nucleotides: TGCAGTGCTAGGGGGTCCAGGGACTACGAGCAGTACTTC. Protein: CSARGSRDYEQYF.

This rearrangement joins TRBV29-1 to TRBJ2-1, with D perhaps matching TRBD1 (6 bases). Germline CDR1 SQVTM, CDR2 ANQGSEA. The CDR3 totals 16 residues. The CDR3 loop reads CRANEAIQGGTGEQFF. CDR3 in DNA: TGCAGAGCTAACGAGGCCATACAGGGTGGCACGGGTGAGCAGTTCTTC.

As for this clonotype: This may be a read error, as it is one base from a much larger clone. The rearrangement uses TRBV24-1 and TRBJ2-5, with 10 positions matching TRBD1. This CDR3 contains 15 residues. Germline V gene sequence: CDR1 KGHDR, CDR2 SFDVKD. The chain's CDR3 is CATSGGQGGWEIQYF. The DNA of the CDR3 is TGTGCCACCAGTGGCGGACAGGGGGGCTGGGAGATCCAGTACTTC.

As regards this clonotype: Compared with germline, one end of the junction differs, possibly owing to a read error. V gene TRBV11-2 combines with J gene TRBJ1-1, with D hard to call. Germline V gene sequence: CDR1 SGHAT, CDR2 FQNNGV. The CDR3 loop spans 15 amino acids. The DNA of the CDR3 is TGTGCCAGCAGCTTGATCCGGGGTGGGAACATTGAAGCTTTCTTT. Translating gives CASSLIRGGNIEAFF.

This clonotype was counted a few times. A read error is possible here, since a much larger clone lies one base away. The J gene is TRBJ2-1, the V gene TRBV5-4, with no clear D. The length of the CDR3 is 14 residues. Germline V gene sequence: CDR1 SGHNT, CDR2 YYREEE (reference sequence). The germline V and J ends were trimmed by 8 bases and 1 base, with 13 bases remaining between them. The CDR3 bases are TGTGCCAGTCTTGCGGACCTGTCCTACAATGAGCAGTTCTTC. It yields the protein CASLADLSYNEQFF.

This chain joins TRBV20-1 and TRBJ2-3, with 10 bases lining up with TRBD2. The CDR3 spans 16 residues. The germline gives CDR1 DFQATT, CDR2 SNEGSKA (reference sequence). V shed 3 bases, J shed 5 bases, and the junction held 11 bases outside the gene matches. The CDR3 nucleotides are TGCAGTGCTAGTTCTAGCGGGAGAGACCCCATAGATACGCAGTATTTT. Translated, it gives CSASSSGRDPIDTQYF.

The genes are TRBV28 and TRBJ2-7; possible D gene TRBD1, 6 bases. The CDR3 extends over 17 amino acids. Germline V gene lookup returns CDR1 MDHEN and CDR2 SYDVKM. V shed 6 bases and J shed 3 bases, with 24 bases lying between them. The CDR3 spells CASRLGQGSPRGYEQYF. The DNA of the CDR3 is TGTGCCAGCAGATTGGGGCAGGGGAGTCCACGGGGCTACGAGCAGTACTTC.

On this clonotype: Being one base from a much bigger clone, this may be a read error. The J gene is TRBJ2-7, the V gene TRBV29-1, with D perhaps TRBD1 or TRBD2 (5 bases each). Germline V gene lookup returns CDR1 SQVTM and CDR2 ANQGSEA. There are 14 residues in the CDR3. Here the CDR3 reads CGAQPSGTTYEQYF. The CDR3 DNA is TGCGGCGCACAACCTTCCGGGACCACCTACGAGCAGTACTTC.

The rearrangement links TRBV12-3 or TRBV12-4 to TRBJ2-1; 8 bases are shared with TRBD1. The CDR3 contains 14 residues. Unmatched junction bases numbered 11, after V lost 6 bases and J lost 10 bases. CDR3 DNA: TGTGCCAGCAGATACGACAGGGGACACCACGAGCAGTTCTTC. Translation gives CASRYDRGHHEQFF.

About this clonotype: A much larger clone is a single base away; this may be a read error. The chain carries TRBV5-1 and TRBJ1-2, with unresolved D. The germline V gene has CDR1 SGHRS and CDR2 YFSETQ. The CDR3 consists of 14 residues. The V gene lost 1 base and the J gene lost 6 bases, with 13 bases spanning the gap. This CDR3 reads CASSLLLSADGYTF. CDR3 nucleotide sequence: TGCGCCAGCAGCTTGTTGCTGTCGGCCGATGGCTACACCTTC.

As regards this clonotype: Without the conserved terminal phenylalanine or tryptophan, this CDR3 likely stems from a read error. The chain links TRBV6-2 or TRBV6-3 to TRBJ2-1, with D possibly being TRBD1 (5 bases). Looked up from germline, CDR1 is MNHEY and CDR2 is SVGEGT. This CDR3 region has 13 residues. CDR3 sequence (DNA): TGTGGCAGCGCGGAACAGGCTAACAATGAGCAGTTCTCC. This sequence encodes CGSAEQANNEQFS.